This T cell receptor beta chain was captured in a study of STAT5B mutations in CD4+ large granular lymphocyte leukemia. General study results and limits: TRBV06-family usage was enriched in top patient clones (8/27) versus controls (2/35).

The CDR3 loop spans 15 amino acids. The germline V gene encodes CDR1 SGHRS and CDR2 YFSETQ. Trimming cost V 5 bases and J 8 bases; bases outside gene matches: 11. As concerns this clone: What it binds is unknown.

The table came from immunoSEQ multiplex PCR; TCRdb's copy has only in-frame clones and leaves some out. The data show 31,000 or so clones, more than 60% seen once. The sequence was obtained from a human donor in good health. This chain links TRBV5-1 with TRBJ1-4; 8 positions match TRBD1. The specimen was CD4+ T cells from blood buffy coats. CDR3 loop: CASSSRTGNAEKLFF. CDR3 nucleotides: TGCGCCAGCAGTTCCAGGACAGGGAACGCCGAAAAACTGTTTTTT.